The clone carrying this TCR beta chain was seen many times. The antigen is not known. The time point was: blood at routine non-recurrence follow-up after resection. The record originates from a study of spatial heterogeneity in lung cancer. Whole-study findings and limits: The appearance of ubiquitous expanded tumor TCRs in blood was greater at resection than follow-up.

From germline, CDR1 is MNHEY and CDR2 SMNVEV (reference sequence). This CDR3 spans 14 amino acids. V dropped 8 bases and J dropped 6; count of bases not matched to a gene: 7. TCRdb ran MiXCR on the 5' RACE reads and lists one entry per CDR3 protein. The data show some 12,000 distinct CDR3 sequences, about 9.5% seen once. V is TRBV27 and J is TRBJ2-1, with 10 bases that match TRBD2. The starting material was PBMCs, obtained at follow-up. The clonotype originates from a female donor with early-stage non-small cell lung cancer. CDR3 sequence reads: CASRSGGVVNEQFF. CDR3 nucleotide sequence: TGTGCCAGCCGAAGCGGGGGGGTTGTCAATGAGCAGTTCTTC.